This T cell receptor (beta chain) was captured by sequencing in a study of cytomegalovirus exposure and HLA in healthy donors. About the study: The Caucasian-associated ancestry cluster held roughly 84% of some 420 genotyped donors. Study outcomes and limitations: In an earlier analysis, most TCR beta V segments were productive about 87% or about 30% of the time.

This clone was detected once. Its target is not known. V gave up 4 bases and J gave up 3 bases, with 13 bases separating them. The CDR3 extends over 14 amino acids. Per germline, CDR1 SQVTM and CDR2 ANQGSEA. The PCR had 60 Vbeta and 13 Jbeta primers. Authors' analysis steps: Unique TCR beta chains numbered roughly 80 million in a later analysis, with around 12 million shared. The method was immunoSEQ multiplex PCR; TCRdb's version includes in-frame clones alone and lacks a portion of them. For V, J and clone size, that table is used; D and trimming come from the DNA. The sample lists approximately 130,000 clones; around 75% were seen once.

Sequencing was carried out using PBMCs. V usage is TRBV29-1 and J usage is TRBJ2-1, with D uncertain. The sequence was collected from a man younger than 40 in good health and CMV-seronegative. This chain's CDR3 is CSVATPWIYNEQFF. The CDR3 DNA reads TGCAGCGTTGCGACACCATGGATCTACAATGAGCAGTTCTTC.